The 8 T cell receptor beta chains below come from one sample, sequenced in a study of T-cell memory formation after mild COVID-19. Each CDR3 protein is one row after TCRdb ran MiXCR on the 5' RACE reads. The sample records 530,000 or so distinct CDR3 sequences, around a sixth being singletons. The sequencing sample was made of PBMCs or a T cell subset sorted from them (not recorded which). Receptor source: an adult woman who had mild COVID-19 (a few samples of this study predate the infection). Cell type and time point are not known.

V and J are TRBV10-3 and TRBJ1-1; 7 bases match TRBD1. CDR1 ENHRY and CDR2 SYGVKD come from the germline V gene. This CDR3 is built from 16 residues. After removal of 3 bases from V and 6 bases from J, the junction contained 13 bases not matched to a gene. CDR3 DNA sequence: TGTGCCATCAGTGAAATCGGGGAGACAGGGCGAGCTGAAGCTTTCTTT. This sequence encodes CAISEIGETGRAEAFF.

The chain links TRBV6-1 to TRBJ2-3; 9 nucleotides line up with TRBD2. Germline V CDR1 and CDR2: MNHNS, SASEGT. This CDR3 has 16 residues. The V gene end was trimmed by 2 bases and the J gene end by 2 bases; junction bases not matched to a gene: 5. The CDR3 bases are TGTGCCAGCAGTGAAATGACTAGCGGAATCACAGATACGCAGTATTTT. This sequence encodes CASSEMTSGITDTQYF.

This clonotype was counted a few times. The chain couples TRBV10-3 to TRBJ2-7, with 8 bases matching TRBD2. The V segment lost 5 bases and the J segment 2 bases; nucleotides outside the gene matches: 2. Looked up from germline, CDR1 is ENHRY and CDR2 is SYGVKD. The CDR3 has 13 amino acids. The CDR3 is CAISWTSTYEQYF. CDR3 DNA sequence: TGTGCCATCAGTTGGACTAGCACCTACGAGCAGTACTTC.

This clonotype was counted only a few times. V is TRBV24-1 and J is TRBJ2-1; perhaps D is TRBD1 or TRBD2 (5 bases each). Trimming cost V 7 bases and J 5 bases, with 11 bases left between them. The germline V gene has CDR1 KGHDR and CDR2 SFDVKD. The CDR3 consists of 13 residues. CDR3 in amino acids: CATSRDGNNEQFF. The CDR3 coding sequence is TGTGCCACCAGCCGGGACGGGAACAATGAGCAGTTCTTC.

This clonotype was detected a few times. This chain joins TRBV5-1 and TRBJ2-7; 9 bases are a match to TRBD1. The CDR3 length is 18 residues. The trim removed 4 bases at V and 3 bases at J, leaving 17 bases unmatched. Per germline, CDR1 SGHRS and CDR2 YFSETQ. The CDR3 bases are TGCGCCAGCAGCACCCTTGGAACAGGGGGCGCTTTCGACTACGAGCAGTACTTC. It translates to CASSTLGTGGAFDYEQYF.

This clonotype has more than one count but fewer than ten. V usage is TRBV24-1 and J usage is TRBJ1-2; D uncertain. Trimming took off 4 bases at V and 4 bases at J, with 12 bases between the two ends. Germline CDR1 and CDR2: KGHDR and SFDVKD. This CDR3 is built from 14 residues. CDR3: CATSDGGLGYGYTF. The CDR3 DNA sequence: TGTGCCACCAGTGACGGAGGACTGGGCTATGGCTACACCTTC.

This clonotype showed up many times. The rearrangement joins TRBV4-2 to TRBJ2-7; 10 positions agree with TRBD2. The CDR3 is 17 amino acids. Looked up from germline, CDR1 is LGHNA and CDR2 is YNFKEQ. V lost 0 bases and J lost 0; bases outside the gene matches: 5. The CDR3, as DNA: TGTGCCAGCAGCCAAGATCGAAGCGGGAGGGCCTCCTACGAGCAGTACTTC. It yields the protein CASSQDRSGRASYEQYF.

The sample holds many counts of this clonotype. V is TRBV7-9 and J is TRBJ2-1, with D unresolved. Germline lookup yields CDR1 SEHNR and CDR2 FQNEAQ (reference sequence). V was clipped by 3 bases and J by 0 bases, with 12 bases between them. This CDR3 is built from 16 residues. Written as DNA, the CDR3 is TGTGCCAGCAGCTTCCGCGGCGAAAGCTCCTACAATGAGCAGTTCTTC. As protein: CASSFRGESSYNEQFF.